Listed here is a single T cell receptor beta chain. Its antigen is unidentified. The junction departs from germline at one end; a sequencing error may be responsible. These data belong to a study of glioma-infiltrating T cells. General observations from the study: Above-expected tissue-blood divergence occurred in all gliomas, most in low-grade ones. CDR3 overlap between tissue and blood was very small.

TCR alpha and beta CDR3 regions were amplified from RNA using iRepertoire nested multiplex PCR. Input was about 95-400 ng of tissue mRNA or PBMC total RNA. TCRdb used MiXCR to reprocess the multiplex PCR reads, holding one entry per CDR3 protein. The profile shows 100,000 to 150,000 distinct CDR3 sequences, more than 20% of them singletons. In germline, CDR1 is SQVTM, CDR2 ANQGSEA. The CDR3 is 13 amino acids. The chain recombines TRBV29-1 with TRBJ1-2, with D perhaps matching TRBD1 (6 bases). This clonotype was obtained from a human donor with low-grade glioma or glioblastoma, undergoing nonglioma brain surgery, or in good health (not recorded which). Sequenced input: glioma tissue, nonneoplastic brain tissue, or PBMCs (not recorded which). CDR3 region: CSVSYRAPDGYAF. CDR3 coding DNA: TGCAGCGTTAGCTACAGGGCACCCGATGGCTACGCATTC.